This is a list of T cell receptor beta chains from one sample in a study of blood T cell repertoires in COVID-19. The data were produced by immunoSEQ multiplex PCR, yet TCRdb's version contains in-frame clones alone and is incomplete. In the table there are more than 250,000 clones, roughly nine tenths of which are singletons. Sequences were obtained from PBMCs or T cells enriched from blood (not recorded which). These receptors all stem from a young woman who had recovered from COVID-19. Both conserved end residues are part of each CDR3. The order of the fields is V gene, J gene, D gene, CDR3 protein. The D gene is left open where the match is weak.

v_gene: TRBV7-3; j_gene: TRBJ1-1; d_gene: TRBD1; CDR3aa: CASSLTSRGQGLNTEAFF
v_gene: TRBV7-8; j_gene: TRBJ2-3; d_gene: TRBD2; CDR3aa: CASSLALAGSADTQYF
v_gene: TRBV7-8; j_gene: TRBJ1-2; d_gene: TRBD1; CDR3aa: CASSPNRGNADGYTF
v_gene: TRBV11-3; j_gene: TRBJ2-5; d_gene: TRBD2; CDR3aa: CASSSRTSGRETQYF
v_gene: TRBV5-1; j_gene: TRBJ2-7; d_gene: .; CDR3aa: CASSPSGAQEQYF
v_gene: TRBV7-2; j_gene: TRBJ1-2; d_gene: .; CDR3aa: CASSSIGGPGNYGYTF
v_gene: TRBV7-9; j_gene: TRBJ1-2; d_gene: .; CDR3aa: CASSSGLNYGYTF
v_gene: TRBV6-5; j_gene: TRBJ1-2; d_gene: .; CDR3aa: CASRDTELYGYTF
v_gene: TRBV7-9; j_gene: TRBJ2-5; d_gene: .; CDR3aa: CASSLVEGSLETQYF
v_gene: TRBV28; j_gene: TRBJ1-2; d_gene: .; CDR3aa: CASSEETYRVGGYTF
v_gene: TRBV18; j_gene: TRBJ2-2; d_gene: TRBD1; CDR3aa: CASSPPYGQGQTGELFF
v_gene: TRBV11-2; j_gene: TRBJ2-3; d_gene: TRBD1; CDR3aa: CASSLFRGPDTQYF
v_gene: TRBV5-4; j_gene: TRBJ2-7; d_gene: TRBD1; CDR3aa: CASSLKLARATGNEQYF
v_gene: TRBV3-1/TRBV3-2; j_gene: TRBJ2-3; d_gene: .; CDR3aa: CASRREAEKQYF
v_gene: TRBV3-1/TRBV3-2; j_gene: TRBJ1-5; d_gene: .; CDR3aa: CASSQTGVNQPQHF
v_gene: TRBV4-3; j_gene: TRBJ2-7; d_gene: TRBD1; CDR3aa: CASSQDFTRGWNEQYF
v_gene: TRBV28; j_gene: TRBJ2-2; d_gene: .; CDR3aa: CASSSQGNTGELFF
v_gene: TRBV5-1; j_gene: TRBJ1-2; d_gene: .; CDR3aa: CASSQGQGQWGGYTF
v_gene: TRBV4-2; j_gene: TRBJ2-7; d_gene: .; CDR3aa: CASSLQGSEAYEQYF
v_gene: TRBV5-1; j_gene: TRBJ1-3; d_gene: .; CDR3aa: CASSHKIPTVYVTGNTIYF
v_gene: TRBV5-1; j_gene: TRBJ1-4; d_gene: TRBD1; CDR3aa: CASSPTGGDEKLFF
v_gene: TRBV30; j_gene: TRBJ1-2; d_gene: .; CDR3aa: CAWSNSQGYYGYTF
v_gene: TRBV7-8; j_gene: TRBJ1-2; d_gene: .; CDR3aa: CASSGDRSDGYTF
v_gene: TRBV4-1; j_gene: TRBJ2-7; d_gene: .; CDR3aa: CASSQDKSVSYEQYF
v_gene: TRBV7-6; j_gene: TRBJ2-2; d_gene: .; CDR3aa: CASQWTTNGELFF
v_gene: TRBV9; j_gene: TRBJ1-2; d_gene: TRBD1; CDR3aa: CASSPSGQVGGYTF
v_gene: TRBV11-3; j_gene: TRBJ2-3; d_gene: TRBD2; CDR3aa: CASSLGRSSTDTQYF
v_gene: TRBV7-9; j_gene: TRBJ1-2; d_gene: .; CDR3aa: CASRATGGYTF
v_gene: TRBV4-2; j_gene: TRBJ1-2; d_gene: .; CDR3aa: CASSQDTTGSGYTF
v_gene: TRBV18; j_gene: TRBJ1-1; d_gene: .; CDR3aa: CASSLGARGTEAFF
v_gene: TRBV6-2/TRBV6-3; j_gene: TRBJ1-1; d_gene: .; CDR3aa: CASSPPQGLGEAFF
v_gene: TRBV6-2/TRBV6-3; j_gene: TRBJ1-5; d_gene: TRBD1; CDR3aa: CASSTGQGSNQPQHF
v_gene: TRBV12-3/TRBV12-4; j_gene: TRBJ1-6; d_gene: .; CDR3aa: CASSLAGVPPLHF
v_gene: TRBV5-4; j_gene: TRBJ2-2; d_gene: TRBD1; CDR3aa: CASSRGQGKGGELFF
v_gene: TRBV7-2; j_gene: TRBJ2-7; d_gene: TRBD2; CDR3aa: CASSSNYGSGIYEQYF
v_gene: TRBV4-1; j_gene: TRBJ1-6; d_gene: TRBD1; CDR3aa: CASSVGTGRSYNSPLHF
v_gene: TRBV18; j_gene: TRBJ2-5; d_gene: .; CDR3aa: CASSPSQETQYF
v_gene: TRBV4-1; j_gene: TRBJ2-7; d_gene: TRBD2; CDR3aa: CASVPSPGLDYHEQYF
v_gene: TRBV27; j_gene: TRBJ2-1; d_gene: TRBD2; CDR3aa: CASSSRGGGRDEQFF
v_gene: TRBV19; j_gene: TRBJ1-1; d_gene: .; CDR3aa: CATLSPTTEAFF
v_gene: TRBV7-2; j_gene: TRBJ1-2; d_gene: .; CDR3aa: CASSLSTGSDGYTF
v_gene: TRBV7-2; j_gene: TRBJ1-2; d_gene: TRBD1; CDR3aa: CASSAQGADYGYTF
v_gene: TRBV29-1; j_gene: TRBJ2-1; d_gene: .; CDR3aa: CSGGREYNEQFF
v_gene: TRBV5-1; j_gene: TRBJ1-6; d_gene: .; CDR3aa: CASSAADNSPLHF
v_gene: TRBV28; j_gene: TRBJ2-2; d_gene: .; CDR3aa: CASRQTDATGELFF
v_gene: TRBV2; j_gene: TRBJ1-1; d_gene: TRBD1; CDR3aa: CASSDQGARMNTEAFF
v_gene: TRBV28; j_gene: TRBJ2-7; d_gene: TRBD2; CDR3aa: CANLGTSGRYAPSHYYEQYF
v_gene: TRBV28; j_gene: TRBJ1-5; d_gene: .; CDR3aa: CASRRQARQPQHF
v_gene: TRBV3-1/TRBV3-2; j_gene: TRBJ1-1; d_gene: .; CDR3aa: CASSHELQGLAADTEAFF
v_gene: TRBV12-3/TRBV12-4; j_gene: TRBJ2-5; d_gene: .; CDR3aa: CASSFSLLTQYF
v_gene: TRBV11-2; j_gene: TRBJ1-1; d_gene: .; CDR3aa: CASSLALGGTEAFF
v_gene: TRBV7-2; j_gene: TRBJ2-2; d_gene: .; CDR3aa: CASSIGGPGTGELFF
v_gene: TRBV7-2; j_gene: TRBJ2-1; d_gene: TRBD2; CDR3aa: CASSLETSGRQFF
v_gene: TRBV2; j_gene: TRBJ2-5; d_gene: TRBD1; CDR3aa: CASSDRGQQETQYF